These T cell receptor beta chains were read from a single sample in a study of PD-1 blockade in classical Hodgkin lymphoma. Data came from immunoSEQ multiplex PCR; TCRdb stores just in-frame clones and leaves some out. The sample lists around 13,000 clones; approximately 80% were seen once. The sample in question was peripheral blood mononuclear cells (PBMCs), obtained before the fourth cycle of nivolumab. These receptors were taken from a human donor with classical Hodgkin lymphoma. The CDR3 runs from the conserved cysteine through the conserved F or W. The order of the fields is clone size, V gene, D gene, CDR3 protein. A D gene is named only where the DNA matches it firmly. Size values are once, few and many counts, or a class for expanded clones, and some rows have none.

once TRBV6-5 TRBD1 CASTADRGDEKLFF
- TRBV27 - CASSLSSGTSNYGYTF
- TRBV7-3 - CASSLSATGANVLTF
once TRBV6-1 - CASSFDRNENSPLHF
- TRBV4-2 TRBD1 CASSRLTGAGETQYF
once TRBV4-1 TRBD1 CASSQLGTGTEKLFF
- TRBV30 - CAWSVLADTQYF
- TRBV7-8 - CASSPTDSHEQYF
- TRBV5-4 - CASSPGTSVSSSGELFF
- TRBV5-8 - CASSPTRNTIYF
- TRBV5-1 - CASGPRMAYNEQFF
- TRBV30 - CALELRNEQFF
once TRBV28 - CASSFPTSGAGGNQPQHF
- TRBV7-2 - CASSLRTEYNEQFF
- TRBV9 TRBD2 CASTPRGTSGYNEQFF
- TRBV7-3 TRBD2 CASSLGTSGTYNEQFF
- TRBV10-3 TRBD2 CAISELAGGYSSRDTQYF
- TRBV4-1 TRBD2 CASSQPGTSSTGELFF
- TRBV15 - CATSRDKDTQYF
- TRBV10-3 - CAISFGGSYEQYF
- TRBV7-9 - CASSLGGEEQYF
- TRBV18 TRBD1 CASSPPAGGETGELFF
- TRBV10-3 TRBD2 CAISEGLRGGFEQYF
- TRBV12-5 - CASGLSPNEKLFF
- TRBV4-3 TRBD1 CASSQEIGTGGDEQYF
- TRBV7-2 - CASSLEGTANTGELFF
- TRBV2 TRBD1 CASGGQGANYGYTF
- TRBV30 - CAWMGGANVLTF
- TRBV10-3 - CAISEGAEGEIVYGYTF
- TRBV27 TRBD1 CASSSLLDRGRGLETQYF
- TRBV7-2 - CASSFRATDYEAFF
- TRBV6-1 - CASSDWWGWGNTIYF
- TRBV6-1 - CASSEAGRANEKLFF
- TRBV21-1 - CASRLMLATIRTEAFF
- TRBV27 - CASGTGQSYEQYF
few TRBV15 TRBD2 CATSRGGRGATDTQYF
few TRBV2 - CATRWATKTEAFF
once TRBV7-3 TRBD1 CASSLRTGSGTDTQYF
- TRBV15 - CATSEGGGHGANVLTF
- TRBV19 - CASSIRPASAEAFF
- TRBV5-1 - CASSLVAGPNEKLFF
few TRBV11-1 - CASSLGWRGSYEQYF